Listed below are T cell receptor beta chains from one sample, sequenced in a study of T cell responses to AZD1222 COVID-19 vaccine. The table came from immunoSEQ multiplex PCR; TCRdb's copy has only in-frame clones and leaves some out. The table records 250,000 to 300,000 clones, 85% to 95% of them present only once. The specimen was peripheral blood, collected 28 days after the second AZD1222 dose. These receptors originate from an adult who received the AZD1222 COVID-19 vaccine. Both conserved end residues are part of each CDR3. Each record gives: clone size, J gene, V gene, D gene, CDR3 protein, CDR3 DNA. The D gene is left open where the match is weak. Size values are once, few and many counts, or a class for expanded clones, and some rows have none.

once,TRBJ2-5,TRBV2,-,CASIADGETQYF,TGTGCCAGCATCGCCGACGGGGAGACCCAGTACTTC
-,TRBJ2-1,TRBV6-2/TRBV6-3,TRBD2,CASSYPRPSGGLRNEQFF,TGTGCCAGCAGTTACCCTCGACCTAGCGGGGGGTTGAGGAATGAGCAGTTCTTC
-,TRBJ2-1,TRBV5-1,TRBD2,CASSFRLAGGLIGNEQFF,TGCGCCAGCAGCTTCAGATTAGCGGGAGGACTAATAGGCAATGAGCAGTTCTTC
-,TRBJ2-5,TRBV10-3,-,CAISDIDGDQYF,TGTGCCATCAGTGATATTGATGGAGACCAGTACTTC
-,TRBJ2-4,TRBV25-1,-,CASSSENIQYF,TGTGCCAGCAGTTCCGAAAACATTCAGTACTTC
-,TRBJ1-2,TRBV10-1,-,CAKRGTPANYGYTF,TGCGCCAAAAGGGGGACACCAGCTAACTATGGCTACACCTTC
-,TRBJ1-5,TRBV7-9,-,CASSMNFQPQHF,TGTGCCAGCAGCATGAACTTTCAGCCCCAGCATTTT
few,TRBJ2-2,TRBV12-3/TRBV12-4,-,CASSPNTGELFF,TGTGCCAGCAGCCCGAACACCGGGGAGCTGTTTTTT
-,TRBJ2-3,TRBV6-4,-,CASSDGPPPQGGDTQYF,TGTGCCAGCAGTGATGGACCCCCCCCACAGGGTGGAGATACGCAGTATTTT
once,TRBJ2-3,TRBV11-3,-,CASSLDRDTDTQYF,TGTGCCAGCAGCTTAGACCGAGACACAGATACGCAGTATTTT
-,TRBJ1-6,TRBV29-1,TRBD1,CSVRTGGYNSPLHF,TGCAGCGTTCGGACAGGGGGATATAATTCACCCCTCCACTTT
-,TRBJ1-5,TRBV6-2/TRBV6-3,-,CASSQFSNQPQHF,TGTGCCAGCAGTCAGTTTAGCAATCAGCCCCAGCATTTT
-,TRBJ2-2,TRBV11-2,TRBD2,CASSSLNRGGPGELFF,TGTGCCAGCAGCTCACTCAACCGGGGGGGCCCCGGGGAGCTGTTTTTT
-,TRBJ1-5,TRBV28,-,CASSIWAGSNQPQHF,TGTGCCAGCAGTATTTGGGCCGGGAGCAATCAGCCCCAGCATTTT
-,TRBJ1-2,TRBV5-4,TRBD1,CASSRRDRVEGYTF,TGTGCCAGCAGCCGGAGGGACAGGGTCGAGGGCTACACCTTC
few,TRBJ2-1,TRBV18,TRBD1,CASSLGQGGSYNEQFF,TGTGCCAGCTCACTCGGACAGGGCGGCTCCTACAATGAGCAGTTCTTC
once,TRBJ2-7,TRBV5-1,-,CASSTGSFLSSYEQYF,TGCGCCAGCAGCACCGGGTCGTTTTTGAGCTCCTACGAGCAGTACTTC
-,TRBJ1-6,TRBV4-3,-,CASSQEWRGGRALNSPLHF,TGCGCCAGCAGCCAAGAATGGCGGGGGGGCCGGGCACTTAATTCACCCCTCCACTTT
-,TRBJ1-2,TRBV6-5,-,CASSSPASYGYTF,TGTGCCAGCAGTTCCCCGGCCAGCTATGGCTACACCTTC
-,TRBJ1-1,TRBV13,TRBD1,CASSSFSGGTEAFF,TGTGCCAGCAGCTCATTTTCAGGGGGCACTGAAGCTTTCTTT
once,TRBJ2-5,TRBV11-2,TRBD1,CASSHRGFGETQYF,TGTGCCAGCAGCCACAGGGGATTTGGGGAGACCCAGTACTTC